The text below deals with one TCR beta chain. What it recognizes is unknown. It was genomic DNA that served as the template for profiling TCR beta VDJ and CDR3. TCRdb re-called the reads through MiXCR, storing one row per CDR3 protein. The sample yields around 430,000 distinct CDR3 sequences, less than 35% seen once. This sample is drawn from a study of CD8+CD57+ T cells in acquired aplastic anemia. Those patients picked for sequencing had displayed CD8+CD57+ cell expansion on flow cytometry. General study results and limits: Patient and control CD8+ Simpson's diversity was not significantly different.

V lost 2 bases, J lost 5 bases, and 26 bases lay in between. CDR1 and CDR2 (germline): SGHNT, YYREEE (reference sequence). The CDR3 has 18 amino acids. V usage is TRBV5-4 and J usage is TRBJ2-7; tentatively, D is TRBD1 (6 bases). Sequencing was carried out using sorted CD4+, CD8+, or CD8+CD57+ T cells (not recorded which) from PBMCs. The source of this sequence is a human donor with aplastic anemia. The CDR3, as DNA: TGTGCCAGCAGCTTAGCCAAAGATAAACAGGGTTTTCGGGACGAGCAGTACTTC. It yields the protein CASSLAKDKQGFRDEQYF. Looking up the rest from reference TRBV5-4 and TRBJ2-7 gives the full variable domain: ETGVTQSPTHLIKTRGQQVTLRCSSQSGHNTVSWYQQALGQGPQFIFQYYREEENGRGNFPPRFSGLQFPNYSSELNVNALELDDSALYLCASSLAKDKQGFRDEQYFGPGTRLTVT.